These T cell receptor beta chains were read from a single sample in a study of vaccination and CD4 T cells after COVID-19. TCRdb reprocessed the PCR reads via MiXCR and lists one record per CDR3 protein. The repertoire holds around 17,000 distinct CDR3 sequences, with roughly 50% as singletons. These TCRs' antigens remain unknown. This specimen was CD4+ T cells from blood, cultured in vitro, taken about 7 months after SARS-CoV-2 vaccination. The receptors here all came from a human donor who had recovered from COVID-19. Each CDR3 is given with its conserved first and last residue. The D gene is left open where the match is weak. Rows may omit the clone size; those that give it use once, few, many or a size class.

>.|TRBJ2-5|TRBD2|17|TRBV20-1
CSARGGLAGAPQETQYF
TGCAGTGCTAGAGGTGGACTAGCGGGAGCACCCCAAGAGACCCAGTACTTC
>.|TRBJ1-5|.|19|TRBV6-2/TRBV6-3
CASSFRRVGGQISNQPQHF
TGTGCCAGCAGTTTTCGCCGCGTGGGGGGGCAGATTAGCAATCAGCCCCAGCATTTT
>.|TRBJ2-7|.|13|TRBV18
CASSHGQSYEQYF
TGTGCCAGCTCCCACGGACAGTCCTACGAGCAGTACTTC
>few|TRBJ1-1|TRBD1|13|TRBV27
CASSGDRTIEAFF
TGTGCCAGCAGCGGGGACAGAACCATTGAAGCTTTCTTT
>.|TRBJ2-2|.|16|TRBV15
CATSRDRLVNTGELFF
TGTGCCACCAGCAGAGACAGGCTAGTGAACACCGGGGAGCTGTTTTTT
>.|TRBJ1-5|.|19|TRBV19
CASSIPRDILTHSNQPQHF
TGTGCCAGTAGTATACCCCGGGACATCCTAACCCATAGCAATCAGCCCCAGCATTTT
>few|TRBJ2-1|TRBD2|15|TRBV15
CATSRDMTSLDEQFF
TGTGCCACCAGCAGAGATATGACTAGCTTGGATGAGCAGTTCTTC
>few|TRBJ1-2|TRBD1|13|TRBV20-1
CSAGDRGSRGYTF
TGCAGTGCAGGGGACAGGGGGTCCCGTGGCTACACCTTC
>few|TRBJ2-5|TRBD1|14|TRBV20-1
CSARDRQGLETQYF
TGCAGTGCTAGAGACCGACAGGGTCTAGAGACCCAGTACTTC
>.|TRBJ2-5|TRBD1|13|TRBV20-1
CSGGDRGRETQYF
TGCAGTGGTGGGGACAGGGGGCGGGAGACCCAGTACTTC
>.|TRBJ2-5|TRBD2|16|TRBV20-1
CSARLTSGRARETQYF
TGCAGTGCTAGGTTAACTAGCGGGAGGGCAAGAGAGACCCAGTACTTC
>medium-sized|TRBJ1-5|.|15|TRBV6-1
CASGAGGNSNQPQHF
TGTGCCAGCGGGGCGGGGGGAAATAGCAATCAGCCCCAGCATTTT
>.|TRBJ1-2|.|13|TRBV19
CASSPGRAYGYTF
TGTGCCAGTAGTCCAGGACGGGCCTATGGCTACACCTTC
>.|TRBJ2-1|TRBD2|14|TRBV24-1
CATSGAGGPWEQFF
TGTGCCACCAGTGGAGCGGGGGGGCCATGGGAGCAGTTCTTC
>.|TRBJ2-7|.|14|TRBV11-2
CASSPLKKTYEQYF
TGTGCCAGCAGCCCGCTGAAGAAGACCTACGAGCAGTACTTC
>.|TRBJ2-7|TRBD2|14|TRBV10-3
CAIRGAGDPYEQYF
TGTGCCATCAGGGGAGCGGGGGACCCCTACGAGCAGTACTTC
>few|TRBJ2-7|.|14|TRBV20-1
CSARSSGYFYEQYF
TGCAGTGCTAGATCCAGCGGGTACTTCTACGAGCAGTACTTC
>.|TRBJ2-1|TRBD2|16|TRBV6-5
CASSFPGTSGYNEQFF
TGTGCCAGCAGTTTTCCGGGGACTAGCGGCTACAATGAGCAGTTCTTC
>.|TRBJ1-5|.|16|TRBV4-1
CASSQGAGLSNQPQHF
TGCGCCAGCAGCCAAGGGGCAGGCCTTAGCAATCAGCCCCAGCATTTT
>few|TRBJ2-7|TRBD1|15|TRBV15
CATSRVGDRSYEQYF
TGTGCCACCAGCAGAGTGGGGGACAGGTCCTACGAGCAGTACTTC
>medium-sized|TRBJ1-2|.|14|TRBV6-2/TRBV6-3
CASSYPGTTWGYTF
TGTGCCAGCAGTTACCCAGGCACAACATGGGGCTACACCTTC
>.|TRBJ2-2|TRBD2|14|TRBV7-3
CASAAGATTGELFF
TGTGCCAGCGCGGCGGGAGCTACCACCGGGGAGCTGTTTTTT
>few|TRBJ2-5|.|14|TRBV7-2
CASSATGIQGTQYF
TGTGCCAGCAGCGCCACGGGGATCCAAGGGACCCAGTACTTC